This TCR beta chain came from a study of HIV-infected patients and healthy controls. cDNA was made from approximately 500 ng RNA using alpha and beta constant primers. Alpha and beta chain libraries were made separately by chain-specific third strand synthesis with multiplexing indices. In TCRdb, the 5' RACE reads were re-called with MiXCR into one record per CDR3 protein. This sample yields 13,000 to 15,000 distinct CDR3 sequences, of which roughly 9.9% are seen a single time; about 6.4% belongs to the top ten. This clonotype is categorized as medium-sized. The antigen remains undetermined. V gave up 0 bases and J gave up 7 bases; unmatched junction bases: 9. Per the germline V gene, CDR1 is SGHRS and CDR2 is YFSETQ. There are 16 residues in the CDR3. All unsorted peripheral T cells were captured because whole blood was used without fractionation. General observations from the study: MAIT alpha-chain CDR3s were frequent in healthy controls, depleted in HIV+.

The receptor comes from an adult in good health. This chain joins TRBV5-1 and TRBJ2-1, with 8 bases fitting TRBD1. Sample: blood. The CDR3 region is CASSLGAGGAGNEQFF. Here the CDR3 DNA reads TGCGCCAGCAGCTTGGGTGCAGGGGGCGCCGGTAATGAGCAGTTCTTC.